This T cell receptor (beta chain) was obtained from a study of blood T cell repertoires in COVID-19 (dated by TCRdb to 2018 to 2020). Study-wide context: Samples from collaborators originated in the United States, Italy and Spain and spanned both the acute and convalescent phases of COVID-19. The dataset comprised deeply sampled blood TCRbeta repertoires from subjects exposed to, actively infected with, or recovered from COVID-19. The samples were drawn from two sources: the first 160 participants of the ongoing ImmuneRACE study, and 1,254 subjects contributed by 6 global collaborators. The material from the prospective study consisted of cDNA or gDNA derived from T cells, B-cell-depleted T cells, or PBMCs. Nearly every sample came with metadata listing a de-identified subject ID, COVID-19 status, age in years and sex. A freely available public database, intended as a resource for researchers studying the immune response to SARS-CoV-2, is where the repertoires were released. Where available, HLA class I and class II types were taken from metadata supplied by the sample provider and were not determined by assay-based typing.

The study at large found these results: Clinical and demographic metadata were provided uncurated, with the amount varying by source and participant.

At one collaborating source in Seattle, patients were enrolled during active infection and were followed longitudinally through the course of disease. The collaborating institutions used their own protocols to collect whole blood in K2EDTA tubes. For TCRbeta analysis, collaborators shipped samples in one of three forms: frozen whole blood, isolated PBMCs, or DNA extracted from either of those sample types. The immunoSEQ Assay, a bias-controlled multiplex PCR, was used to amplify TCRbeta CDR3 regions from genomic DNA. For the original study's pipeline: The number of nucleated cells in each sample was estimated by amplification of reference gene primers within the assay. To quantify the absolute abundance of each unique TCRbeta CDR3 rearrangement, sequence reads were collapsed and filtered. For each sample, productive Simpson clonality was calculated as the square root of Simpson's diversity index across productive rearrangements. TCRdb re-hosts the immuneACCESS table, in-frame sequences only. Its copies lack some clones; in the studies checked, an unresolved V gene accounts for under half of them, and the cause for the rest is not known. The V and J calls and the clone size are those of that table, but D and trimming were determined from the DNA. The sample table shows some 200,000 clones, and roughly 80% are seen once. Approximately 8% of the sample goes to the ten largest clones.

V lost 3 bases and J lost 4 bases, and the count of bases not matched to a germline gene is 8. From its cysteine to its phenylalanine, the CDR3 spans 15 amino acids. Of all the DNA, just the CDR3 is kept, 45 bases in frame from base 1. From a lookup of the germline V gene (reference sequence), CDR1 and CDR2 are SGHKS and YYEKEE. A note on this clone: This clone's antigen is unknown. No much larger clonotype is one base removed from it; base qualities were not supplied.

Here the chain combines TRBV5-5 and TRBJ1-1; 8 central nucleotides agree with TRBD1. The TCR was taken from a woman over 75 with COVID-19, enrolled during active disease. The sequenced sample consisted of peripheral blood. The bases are TGTGCCAGCAGCTGGGCAGGACAGGGTGGCACTGAAGCTTTCTTT. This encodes CASSWAGQGGTEAFF. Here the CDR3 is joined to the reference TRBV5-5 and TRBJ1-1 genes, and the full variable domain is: DAGVTQSPTHLIKTRGQQVTLRCSPISGHKSVSWYQQVLGQGPQFIFQYYEKEERGRGNFPDRFSARQFPNYSSELNVNALLLGDSALYLCASSWAGQGGTEAFFGQGTRLTVV.